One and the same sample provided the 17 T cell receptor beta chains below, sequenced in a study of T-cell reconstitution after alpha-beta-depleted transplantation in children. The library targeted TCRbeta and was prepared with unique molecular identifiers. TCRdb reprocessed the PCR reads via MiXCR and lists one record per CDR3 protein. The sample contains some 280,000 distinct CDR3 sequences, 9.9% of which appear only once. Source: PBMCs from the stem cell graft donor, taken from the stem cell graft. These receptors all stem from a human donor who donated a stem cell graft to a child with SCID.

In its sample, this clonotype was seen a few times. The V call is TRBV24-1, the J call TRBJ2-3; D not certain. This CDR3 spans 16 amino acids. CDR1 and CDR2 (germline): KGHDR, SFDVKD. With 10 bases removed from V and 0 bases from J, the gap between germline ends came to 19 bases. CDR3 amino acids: CATFDPTEPSTDTQYF. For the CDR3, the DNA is TGTGCCACGTTCGATCCTACAGAACCTAGCACAGATACGCAGTATTTT.

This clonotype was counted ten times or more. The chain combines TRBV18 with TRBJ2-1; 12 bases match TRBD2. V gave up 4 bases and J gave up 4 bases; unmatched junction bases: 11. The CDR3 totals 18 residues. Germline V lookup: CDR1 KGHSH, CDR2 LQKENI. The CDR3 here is CASSQLPMTSGGYNEQFF. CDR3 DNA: TGTGCCAGCTCACAACTTCCTATGACTAGCGGGGGATACAATGAGCAGTTCTTC.

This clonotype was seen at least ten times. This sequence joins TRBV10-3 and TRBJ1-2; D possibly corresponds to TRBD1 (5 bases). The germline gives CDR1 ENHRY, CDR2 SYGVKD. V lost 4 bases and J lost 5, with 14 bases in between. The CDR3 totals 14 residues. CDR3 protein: CAISGLLGGYGYTF. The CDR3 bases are TGTGCCATCAGTGGACTGCTTGGGGGGTATGGCTACACCTTC.

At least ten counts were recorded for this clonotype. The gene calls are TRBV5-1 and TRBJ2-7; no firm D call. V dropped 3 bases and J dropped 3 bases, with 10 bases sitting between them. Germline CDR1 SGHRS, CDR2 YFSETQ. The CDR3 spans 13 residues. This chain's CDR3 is CASSWTDGYEQYF. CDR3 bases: TGCGCCAGCAGCTGGACGGACGGCTACGAGCAGTACTTC.

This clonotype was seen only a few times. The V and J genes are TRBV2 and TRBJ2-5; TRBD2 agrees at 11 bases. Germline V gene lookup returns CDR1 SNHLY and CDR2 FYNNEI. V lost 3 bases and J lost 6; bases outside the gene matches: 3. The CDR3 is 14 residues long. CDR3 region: CASSEASGGKTQYF. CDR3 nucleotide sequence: TGTGCCAGCAGTGAGGCTAGCGGGGGGAAGACCCAGTACTTC.

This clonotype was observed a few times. CDR3: CASSVDGGGSTNEQFF. In DNA, the CDR3 is TGTGCCAGCAGCGTAGATGGGGGGGGTTCTACCAATGAGCAGTTCTTC. This chain connects TRBV9 to TRBJ2-1; 7 bases are a match to TRBD2. From germline, CDR1 is SGDLS and CDR2 YYNGEE. Trimming cost V 0 bases and J 6 bases; bases outside gene matches: 9. This CDR3 spans 16 amino acids.

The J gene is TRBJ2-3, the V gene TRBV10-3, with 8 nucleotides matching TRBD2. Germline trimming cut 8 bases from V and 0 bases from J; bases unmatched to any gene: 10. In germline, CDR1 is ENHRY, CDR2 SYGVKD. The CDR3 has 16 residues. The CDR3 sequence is CAISLIGGASTDTQYF. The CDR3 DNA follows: TGTGCCATCTCCCTTATCGGGGGGGCGAGCACAGATACGCAGTATTTT.

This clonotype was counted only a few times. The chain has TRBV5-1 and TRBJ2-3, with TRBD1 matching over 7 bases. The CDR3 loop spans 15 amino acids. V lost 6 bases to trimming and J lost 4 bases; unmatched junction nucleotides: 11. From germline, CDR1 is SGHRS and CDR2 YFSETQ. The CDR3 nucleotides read TGCGCCAGCACTAAATCCGCTACAGGGGCAGATACGCAGTATTTT. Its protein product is CASTKSATGADTQYF.

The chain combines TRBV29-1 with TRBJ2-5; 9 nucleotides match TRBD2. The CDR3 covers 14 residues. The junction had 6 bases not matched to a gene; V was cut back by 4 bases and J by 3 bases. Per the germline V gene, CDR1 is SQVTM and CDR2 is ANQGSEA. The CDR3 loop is CSVVASGMKETQYF. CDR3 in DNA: TGCAGCGTTGTGGCTAGCGGGATGAAAGAGACCCAGTACTTC.

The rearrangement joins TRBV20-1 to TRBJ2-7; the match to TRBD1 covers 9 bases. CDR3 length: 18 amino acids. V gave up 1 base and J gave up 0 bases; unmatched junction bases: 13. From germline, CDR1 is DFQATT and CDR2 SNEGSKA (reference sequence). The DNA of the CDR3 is TGCAGTGCTAGAGGATATGGGACAGGGACTACCATCTCCTACGAGCAGTACTTC. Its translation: CSARGYGTGTTISYEQYF.

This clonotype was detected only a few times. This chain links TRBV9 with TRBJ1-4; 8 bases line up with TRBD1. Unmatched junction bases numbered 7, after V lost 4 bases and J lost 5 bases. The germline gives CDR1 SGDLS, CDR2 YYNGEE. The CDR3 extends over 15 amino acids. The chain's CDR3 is CASSTWTGRNEKLFF. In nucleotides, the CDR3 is TGTGCCAGCAGCACTTGGACAGGGAGGAATGAAAAACTGTTTTTT.

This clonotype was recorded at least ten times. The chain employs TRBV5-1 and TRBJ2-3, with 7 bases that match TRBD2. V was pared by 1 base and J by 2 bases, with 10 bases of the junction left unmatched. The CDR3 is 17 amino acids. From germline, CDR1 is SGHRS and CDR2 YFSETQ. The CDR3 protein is CASSLQGGRRYTDTQYF. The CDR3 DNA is TGCGCCAGCAGCTTGCAGGGAGGGCGTCGTTACACAGATACGCAGTATTTT.

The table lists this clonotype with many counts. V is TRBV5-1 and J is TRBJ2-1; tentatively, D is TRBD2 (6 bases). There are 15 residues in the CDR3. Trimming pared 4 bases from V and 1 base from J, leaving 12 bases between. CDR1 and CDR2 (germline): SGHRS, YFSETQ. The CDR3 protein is CASSPDGGSYNEQFF. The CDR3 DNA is TGCGCCAGCAGCCCGGACGGGGGTTCCTACAATGAGCAGTTCTTC.

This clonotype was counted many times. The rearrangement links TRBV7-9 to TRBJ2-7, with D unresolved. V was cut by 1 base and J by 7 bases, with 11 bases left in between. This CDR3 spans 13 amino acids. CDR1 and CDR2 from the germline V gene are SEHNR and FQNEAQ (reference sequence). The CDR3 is CASSLDIGLEQYF. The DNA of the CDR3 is TGTGCCAGCAGCTTAGATATCGGGTTAGAGCAGTACTTC.

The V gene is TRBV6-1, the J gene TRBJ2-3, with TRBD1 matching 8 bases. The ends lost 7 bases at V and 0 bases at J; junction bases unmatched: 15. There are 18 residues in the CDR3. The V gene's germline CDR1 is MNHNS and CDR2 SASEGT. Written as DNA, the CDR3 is TGTGCCAGCACCACCCTGGACAGGGCAGCCCTTAGCACAGATACGCAGTATTTT. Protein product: CASTTLDRAALSTDTQYF.

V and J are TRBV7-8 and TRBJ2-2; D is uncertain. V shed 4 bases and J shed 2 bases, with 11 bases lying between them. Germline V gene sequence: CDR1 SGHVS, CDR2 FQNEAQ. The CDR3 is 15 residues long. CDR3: CASSSQTGNTGELFF. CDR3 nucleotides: TGTGCCAGCAGCTCCCAGACTGGAAACACCGGGGAGCTGTTTTTT.

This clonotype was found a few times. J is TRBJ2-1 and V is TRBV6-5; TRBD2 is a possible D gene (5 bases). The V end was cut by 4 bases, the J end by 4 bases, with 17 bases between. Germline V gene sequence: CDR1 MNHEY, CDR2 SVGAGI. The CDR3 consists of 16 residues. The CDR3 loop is CASSSRRGRTYNEQFF. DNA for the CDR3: TGTGCCAGCAGTTCCCGTCGGGGTCGAACATACAATGAGCAGTTCTTC.